The following is a TCR beta chain sequence with its context. The trim removed 3 bases at V and 5 bases at J, leaving 4 bases unmatched. The CDR3 consists of 15 residues. The germline CDR1 and CDR2 sequences are SGHVS and FQNEAQ. Sequencing was performed with immunoSEQ multiplex PCR; in TCRdb, only in-frame clones are kept and a portion is missing. The sample lists approximately 480,000 clones; 87% were seen once. The treatment: roughly 19 received Ad26.COV2.S at low or high dose, single or two shots; five or six received placebo; per-sample allocation not given. The samples date from day 63 after the first vaccine or placebo injection. This sample is part of a study of Ad26.COV2.S vaccination and SARS-CoV-2 variants.

The sequence derives from a person between 18 and 65 years old who received the Ad26.COV2.S COVID-19 vaccine or a placebo. The input for sequencing was peripheral blood, taken in a trial of Ad26.COV2.S vaccine versus placebo. The V call is TRBV7-8, the J call TRBJ1-6, with 7 bases aligning to TRBD1. CDR3 sequence: CASSFTGANNSPLHF. CDR3 in DNA: TGTGCCAGCAGCTTCACAGGGGCGAATAATTCACCCCTCCACTTT. Together with reference TRBV7-8 and TRBJ1-6, the CDR3 gives the full variable domain: GAGVSQSPRYKVAKRGQDVALRCDPISGHVSLFWYQQALGQGPEFLTYFQNEAQLDKSGLPSDRFFAERPEGSVSTLKIQRTQQEDSAVYLCASSFTGANNSPLHFGNGTRLTVT.